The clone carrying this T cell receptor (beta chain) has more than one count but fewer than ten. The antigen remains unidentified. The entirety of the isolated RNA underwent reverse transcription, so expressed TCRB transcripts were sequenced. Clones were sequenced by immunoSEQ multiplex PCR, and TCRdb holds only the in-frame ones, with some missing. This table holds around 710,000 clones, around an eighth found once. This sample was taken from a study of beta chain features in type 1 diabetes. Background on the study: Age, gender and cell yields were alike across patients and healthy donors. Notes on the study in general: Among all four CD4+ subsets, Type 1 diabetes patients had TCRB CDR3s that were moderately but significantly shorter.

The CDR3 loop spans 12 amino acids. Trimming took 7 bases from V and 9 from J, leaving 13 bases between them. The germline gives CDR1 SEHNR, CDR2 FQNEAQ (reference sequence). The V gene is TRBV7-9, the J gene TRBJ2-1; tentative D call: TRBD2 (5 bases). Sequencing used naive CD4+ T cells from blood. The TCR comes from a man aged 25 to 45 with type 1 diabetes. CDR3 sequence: CASTTSRIEQFF. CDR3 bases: TGTGCCAGCACCACTAGTAGAATTGAGCAGTTCTTC.